This T cell receptor beta chain was retrieved from a study of a mutant IDH1 vaccine in newly diagnosed glioma. Libraries were prepared by immunoSEQ multiplex PCR; TCRdb keeps only in-frame clonotypes and omits some of them. The data show 60,000 to 75,000 clones, around four fifths seen once. Time point denoted: baseline, week 1 (first vaccination visit). Treatment given: pre-vaccination baseline after standard-of-care therapy. Germline V gene sequence: CDR1 GTSNPN, CDR2 SVGIG (reference sequence). This CDR3 region has 13 residues. V shed 2 bases, J shed 6 bases, and the junction held 6 bases outside the gene matches.

The chain employs TRBV30 and TRBJ2-7; 8 bases fit TRBD2. The receptor comes from a woman younger than 30 with glioma. Some clones in this sample may be carry-over from other donors' samples. Sequencing was performed on peripheral blood mononuclear cells (PBMCs), taken from a glioma patient treated with radiotherapy, temozolomide or both. The CDR3 bases are TGTGCCTGGAGTATTTACCGGGGGGGCGAGCAGTACTTC. It encodes CAWSIYRGGEQYF.